The present T cell receptor (beta chain) was sequenced within a study of human T cells and chemical hapten exposure. Time point of the sample: patch test 3, about 24 weeks after DPC sensitization. As to treatment: therapeutic diphenylcyclopropenone sensitization with weekly scalp DPC. This clonotype has a handful of counts. MiXCR was run by TCRdb on the RACE reads, yielding one entry per CDR3 protein. The table records more than 150,000 distinct CDR3 sequences, around 25% of them present only once. The CDR3 runs to 14 residues. Germline V gives CDR1 SGHRS, CDR2 YFSETQ. V was pared by 3 bases and J by 2 bases, with 11 bases between.

This TCR came from a woman aged 40 to 49 with alopecia areata. Some clones in this sample may be carry-over from other donors' samples. Here the sequenced sample was whole blood, taken in connection with sensitization to the hapten diphenylcyclopropenone (DPC). V and J are TRBV5-1 and TRBJ1-2; no reliable D call. The CDR3: CASSYDKMNYGYTF. For the CDR3, the DNA is TGCGCCAGCAGCTACGACAAAATGAACTATGGCTACACCTTC.